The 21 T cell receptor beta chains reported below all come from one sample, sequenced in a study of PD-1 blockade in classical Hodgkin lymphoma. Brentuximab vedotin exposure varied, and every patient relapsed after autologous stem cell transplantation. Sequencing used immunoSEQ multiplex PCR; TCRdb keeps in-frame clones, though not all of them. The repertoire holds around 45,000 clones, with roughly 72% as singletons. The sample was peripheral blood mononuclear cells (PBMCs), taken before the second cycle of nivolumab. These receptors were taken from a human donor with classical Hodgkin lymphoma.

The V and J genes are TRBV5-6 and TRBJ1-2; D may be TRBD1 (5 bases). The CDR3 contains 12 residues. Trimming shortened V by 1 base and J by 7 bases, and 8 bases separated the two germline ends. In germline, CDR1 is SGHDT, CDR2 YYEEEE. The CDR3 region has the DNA TGTGCCAGCAGCTTGAGGGGTGGTGGCTACACCTTC. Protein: CASSLRGGGYTF. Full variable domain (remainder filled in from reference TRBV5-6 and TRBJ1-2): DAGVTQSPTHLIKTRGQQVTLRCSPKSGHDTVSWYQQALGQGPQFIFQYYEEEERQRGNFPDRFSGHQFPNYSSELNVNALLLGDSALYLCASSLRGGGYTFGSGTRLTVV.

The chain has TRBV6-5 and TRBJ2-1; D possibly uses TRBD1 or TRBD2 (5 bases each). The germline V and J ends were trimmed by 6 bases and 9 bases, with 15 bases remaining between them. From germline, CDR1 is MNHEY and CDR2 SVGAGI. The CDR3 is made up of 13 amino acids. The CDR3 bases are TGTGCCAGCAGACCCGAGGGGCGTAGTGAGCAGTTCTTC. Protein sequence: CASRPEGRSEQFF.

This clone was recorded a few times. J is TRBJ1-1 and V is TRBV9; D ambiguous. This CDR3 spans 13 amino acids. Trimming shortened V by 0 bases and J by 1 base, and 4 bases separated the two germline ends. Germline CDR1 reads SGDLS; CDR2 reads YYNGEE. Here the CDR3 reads CASSVDRNTEAFF. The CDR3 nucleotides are TGTGCCAGCAGCGTAGACAGGAACACTGAAGCTTTCTTT.

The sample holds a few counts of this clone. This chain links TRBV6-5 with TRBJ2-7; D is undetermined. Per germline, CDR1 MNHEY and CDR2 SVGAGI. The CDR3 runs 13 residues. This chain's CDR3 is CAYTASSSYEQYF. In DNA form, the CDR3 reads TGTGCTTACACTGCGTCTAGCTCCTACGAGCAGTACTTC.

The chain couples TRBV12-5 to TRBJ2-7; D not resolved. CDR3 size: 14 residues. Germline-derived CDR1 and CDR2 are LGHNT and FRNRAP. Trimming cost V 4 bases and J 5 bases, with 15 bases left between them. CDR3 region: CASGSDPTQHEQYF. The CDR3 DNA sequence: TGTGCTAGTGGTTCCGACCCAACCCAGCACGAGCAGTACTTC.

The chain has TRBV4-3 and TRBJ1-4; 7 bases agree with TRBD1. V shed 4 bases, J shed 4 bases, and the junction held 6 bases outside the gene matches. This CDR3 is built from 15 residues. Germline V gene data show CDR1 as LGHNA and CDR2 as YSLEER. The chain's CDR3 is CASSLSGTDNEKLFF. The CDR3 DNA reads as TGCGCCAGCAGCCTATCCGGGACAGATAATGAAAAACTGTTTTTT.

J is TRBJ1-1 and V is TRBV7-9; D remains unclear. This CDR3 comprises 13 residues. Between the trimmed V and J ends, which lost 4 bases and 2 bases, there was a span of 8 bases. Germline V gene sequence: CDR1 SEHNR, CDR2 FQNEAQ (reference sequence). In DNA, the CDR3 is TGTGCCAGCAGCTCAAAACTTAACACTGAAGCTTTCTTT. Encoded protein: CASSSKLNTEAFF.

This chain's CDR3 is CASSVRSDPSPSYEQYF. The CDR3 DNA is TGTGCCAGCAGCGTGAGGAGTGACCCTAGCCCATCCTACGAGCAGTACTTC. The V call is TRBV9, the J call TRBJ2-7, with D possibly matching TRBD2 (5 bases). Germline loops: CDR1 SGDLS, CDR2 YYNGEE. V was cut by 2 bases and J by 1 base, with 19 bases left in between. This CDR3 has 17 amino acids.

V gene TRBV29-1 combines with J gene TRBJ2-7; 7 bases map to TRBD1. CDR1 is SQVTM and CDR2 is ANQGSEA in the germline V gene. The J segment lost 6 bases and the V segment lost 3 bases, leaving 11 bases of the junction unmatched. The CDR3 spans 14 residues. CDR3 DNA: TGCAGCGTTGACCAGAACCACAGGGGCCGCGAGCAGTACTTC. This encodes CSVDQNHRGREQYF.

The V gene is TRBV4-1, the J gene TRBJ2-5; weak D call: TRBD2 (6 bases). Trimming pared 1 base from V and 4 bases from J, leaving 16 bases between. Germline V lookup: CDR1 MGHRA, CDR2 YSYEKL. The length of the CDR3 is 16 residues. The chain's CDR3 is CASSQVDSAGIETQYF. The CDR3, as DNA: TGCGCCAGCAGCCAAGTGGACTCGGCGGGAATAGAGACCCAGTACTTC.

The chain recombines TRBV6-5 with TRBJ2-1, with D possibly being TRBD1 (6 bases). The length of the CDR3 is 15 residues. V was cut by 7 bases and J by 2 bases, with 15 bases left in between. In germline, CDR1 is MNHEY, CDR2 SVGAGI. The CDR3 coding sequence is TGTGCCAGCAAAAACCGGGACACCACCTACAATGAGCAGTTCTTC. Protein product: CASKNRDTTYNEQFF.

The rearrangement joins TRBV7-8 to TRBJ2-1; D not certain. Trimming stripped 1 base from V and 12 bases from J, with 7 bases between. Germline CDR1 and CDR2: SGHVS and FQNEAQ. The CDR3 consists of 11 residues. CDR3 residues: CASSLGIRQFF. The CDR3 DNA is TGTGCCAGCAGCTTAGGTATCAGGCAGTTCTTC. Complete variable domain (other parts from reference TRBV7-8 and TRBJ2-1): GAGVSQSPRYKVAKRGQDVALRCDPISGHVSLFWYQQALGQGPEFLTYFQNEAQLDKSGLPSDRFFAERPEGSVSTLKIQRTQQEDSAVYLCASSLGIRQFFGPGTRLTVL.

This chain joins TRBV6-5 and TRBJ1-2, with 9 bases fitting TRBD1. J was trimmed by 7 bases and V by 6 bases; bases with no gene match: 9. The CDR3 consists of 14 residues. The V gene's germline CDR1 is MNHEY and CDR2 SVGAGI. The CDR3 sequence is CASRTMDRGGGYTF. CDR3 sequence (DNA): TGTGCCAGCAGGACCATGGACAGGGGAGGTGGCTACACCTTC.

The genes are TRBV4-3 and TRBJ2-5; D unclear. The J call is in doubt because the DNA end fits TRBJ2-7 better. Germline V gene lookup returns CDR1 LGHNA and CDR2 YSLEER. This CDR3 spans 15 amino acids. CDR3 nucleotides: TGCGCCAGCAGCCAAGATGTTAAGGGAAGGTACGAGCAGTACTTC. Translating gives CASSQDVKGRYEQYF.

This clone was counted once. The CDR3 is CASSPRDRGGQPQHF. CDR3 coding DNA: TGTGCCAGCTCACCCCGTGACAGGGGTGGTCAGCCCCAGCATTTT. This rearrangement joins TRBV18 to TRBJ1-5; 8 bases match TRBD1. Germline-derived CDR1 and CDR2 are KGHSH and LQKENI. The CDR3 extends over 15 amino acids. J gave up 6 bases and V 3 bases, and 7 bases lay outside the gene matches.

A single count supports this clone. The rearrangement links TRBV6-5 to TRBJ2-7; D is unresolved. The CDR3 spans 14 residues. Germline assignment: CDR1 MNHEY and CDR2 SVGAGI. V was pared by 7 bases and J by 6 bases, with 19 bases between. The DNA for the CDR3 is TGTGCCAGCACCCACTCCTCAGGCCGGGTCGAGCAGTACTTC. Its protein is CASTHSSGRVEQYF.

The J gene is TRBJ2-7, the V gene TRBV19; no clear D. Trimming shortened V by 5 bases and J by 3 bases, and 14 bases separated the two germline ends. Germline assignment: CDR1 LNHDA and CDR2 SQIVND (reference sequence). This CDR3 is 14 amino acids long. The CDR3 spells CASSSGRTHYEQYF. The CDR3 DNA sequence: TGTGCCAGTAGTTCCGGAAGGACCCACTACGAGCAGTACTTC.

This CDR3 reads CSAKTWDRHAFF. The CDR3, as DNA: TGCAGCGCCAAAACCTGGGACAGGCACGCTTTCTTT. The V gene is TRBV29-1, the J gene TRBJ1-1; 8 nucleotides align to TRBD1. This CDR3 spans 12 amino acids. Germline loops: CDR1 SQVTM, CDR2 ANQGSEA. The ends lost 7 bases at V and 11 bases at J; junction bases unmatched: 12.

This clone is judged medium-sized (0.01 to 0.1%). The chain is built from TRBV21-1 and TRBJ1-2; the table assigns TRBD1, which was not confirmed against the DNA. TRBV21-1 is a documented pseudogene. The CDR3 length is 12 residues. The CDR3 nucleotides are TGTGCCAGCAGCAAAACAAACTATGGCTACACCTTC. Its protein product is CASSKTNYGYTF.

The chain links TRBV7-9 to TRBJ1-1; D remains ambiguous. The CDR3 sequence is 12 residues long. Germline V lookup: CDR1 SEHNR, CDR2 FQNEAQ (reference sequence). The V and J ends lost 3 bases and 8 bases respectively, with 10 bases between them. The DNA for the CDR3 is TGTGCCAGCAGCTTGGCGGCTAACGAAGCTTTCTTT. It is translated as CASSLAANEAFF.

The CDR3 nucleotides are TGTGCCAGCAGCTTAGACGGGGGTGGCTATGGCTACACCTTC. Translation: CASSLDGGGYGYTF. The gene calls are TRBV7-3 and TRBJ1-2; possibly TRBD1 for D (5 bases). CDR3 length: 14 residues. In germline, CDR1 is SGHTA, CDR2 FQGTGA. Trimming left V 2 bases short and J 4 bases short, with 11 bases between.